These 6 T cell receptor beta chains share one sample of origin, sequenced in a study of blood T cell repertoires in COVID-19. TCRdb's copy holds only in-frame clones and misses some; the assay was immunoSEQ multiplex PCR. Of 150,000 to 200,000 clones in the sample, roughly 80% were seen once. Sequencing was performed on peripheral blood. All receptors come from a man in his sixties with acute or convalescent COVID-19.

The chain couples TRBV6-5 to TRBJ2-5; no clear D gene. Germline CDR1 and CDR2: MNHEY and SVGAGI. Trimming took 4 bases from V and 1 from J, leaving 13 bases between them. The CDR3 has 15 amino acids. CDR3 nucleotides: TGTGCCAGCAGTTTGGGCCACGCCGTCCAAGAGACCCAGTACTTC. Amino acids: CASSLGHAVQETQYF.

The J gene is TRBJ2-7, the V gene TRBV9; TRBD2 aligns across 7 bases. Germline CDR1 SGDLS, CDR2 YYNGEE. Germline trimming cut 2 bases from V and 2 bases from J; bases unmatched to any gene: 4. The CDR3 covers 14 residues. Here the CDR3 DNA reads TGTGCCAGCAGCGTTACGGGACTAACCTACGAGCAGTACTTC. The encoded protein is CASSVTGLTYEQYF.

This chain connects TRBV7-2 to TRBJ2-5, with 13 bases fitting TRBD2. V shed 5 bases, J shed 1 base, and the junction held 1 base outside the gene matches. The CDR3 sequence is 15 residues long. Germline V gene data show CDR1 as SGHTA and CDR2 as FQGNSA. CDR3 bases: TGTGCCAGCAGCGGGACTAGCGGGGCCCAAGAGACCCAGTACTTC. It yields the protein CASSGTSGAQETQYF.

The genes are TRBV5-5 and TRBJ2-3; TRBD1 matches 12 bases. The CDR3 is 17 amino acids. CDR1 is SGHKS, CDR2 YYEKEE, per germline (reference sequence). With V trimmed by 0 bases and J by 5 bases, 7 bases remained unmatched. As DNA, the CDR3 is TGTGCCAGCAGCTTGGAGGGGGGACAGGGGGCGGAAGATACGCAGTATTTT. Its protein is CASSLEGGQGAEDTQYF.

In its sample, this clone was seen many times. This chain uses TRBV5-1 with TRBJ2-5; 9 bases are a match to TRBD1. V dropped 2 bases and J dropped 4; count of bases not matched to a gene: 6. This CDR3 is built from 15 residues. The V gene's germline CDR1 is SGHRS and CDR2 YFSETQ. This CDR3 is CASSFLGTGIETQYF. CDR3 bases: TGCGCCAGCAGCTTCCTTGGGACAGGGATAGAGACCCAGTACTTC.

This chain joins TRBV11-2 and TRBJ2-5; 11 nucleotides agree with TRBD1. The germline gives CDR1 SGHAT, CDR2 FQNNGV. The CDR3 spans 15 residues. V was clipped by 5 bases and J by 3 bases; unmatched bases: 5. The CDR3 sequence is CASSRGTGGKETQYF. As DNA, the CDR3 is TGTGCCAGCAGCCGTGGGACAGGGGGTAAAGAGACCCAGTACTTC. Full variable domain (remainder filled in from reference TRBV11-2 and TRBJ2-5): EAGVAQSPRYKIIEKRQSVAFWCNPISGHATLYWYQQILGQGPKLLIQFQNNGVVDDSQLPKDRFSAERLKGVDSTLKIQPAKLEDSAVYLCASSRGTGGKETQYFGPGTRLLVL.